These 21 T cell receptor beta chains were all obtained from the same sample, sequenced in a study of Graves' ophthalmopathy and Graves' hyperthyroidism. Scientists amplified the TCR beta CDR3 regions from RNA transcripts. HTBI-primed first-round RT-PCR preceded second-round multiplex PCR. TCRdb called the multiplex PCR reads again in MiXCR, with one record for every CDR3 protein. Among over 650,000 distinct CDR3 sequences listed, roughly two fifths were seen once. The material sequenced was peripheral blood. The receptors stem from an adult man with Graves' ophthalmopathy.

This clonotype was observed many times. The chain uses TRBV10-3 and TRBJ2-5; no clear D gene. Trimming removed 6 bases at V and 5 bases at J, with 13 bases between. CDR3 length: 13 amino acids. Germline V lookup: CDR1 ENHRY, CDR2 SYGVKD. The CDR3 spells CAISDGPDETQYF. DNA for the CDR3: TGTGCCATCAGCGACGGACCCGACGAGACCCAGTACTTC.

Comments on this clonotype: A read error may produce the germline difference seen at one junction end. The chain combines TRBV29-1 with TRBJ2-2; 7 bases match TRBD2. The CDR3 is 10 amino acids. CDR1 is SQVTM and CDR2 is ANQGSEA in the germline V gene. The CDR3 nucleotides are TGCAGCGTTGAAGCGGGGGGGCTGTTTTTT. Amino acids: CSVEAGGLFF.

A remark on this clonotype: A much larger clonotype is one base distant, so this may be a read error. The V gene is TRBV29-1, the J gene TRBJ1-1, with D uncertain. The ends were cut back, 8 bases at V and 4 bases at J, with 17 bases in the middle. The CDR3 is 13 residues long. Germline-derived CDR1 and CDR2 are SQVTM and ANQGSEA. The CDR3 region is CSTRGGESTEAFF. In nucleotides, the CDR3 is TGCAGCACCCGGGGAGGAGAGAGCACTGAAGCTTTCTTT.

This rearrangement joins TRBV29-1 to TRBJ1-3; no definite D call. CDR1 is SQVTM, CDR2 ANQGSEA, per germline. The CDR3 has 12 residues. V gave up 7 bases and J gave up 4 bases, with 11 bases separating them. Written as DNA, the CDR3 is TGCAGCGCGACCTCATGGGGAAACACCATATATTTT. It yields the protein CSATSWGNTIYF.

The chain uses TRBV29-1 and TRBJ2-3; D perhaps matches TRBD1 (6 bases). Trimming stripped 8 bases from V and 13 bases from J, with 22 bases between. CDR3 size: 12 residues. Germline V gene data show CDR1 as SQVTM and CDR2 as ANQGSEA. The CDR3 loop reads CSSGEGRAGEYF. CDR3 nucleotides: TGCAGCTCAGGGGAAGGGCGGGCCGGCGAGTATTTT.

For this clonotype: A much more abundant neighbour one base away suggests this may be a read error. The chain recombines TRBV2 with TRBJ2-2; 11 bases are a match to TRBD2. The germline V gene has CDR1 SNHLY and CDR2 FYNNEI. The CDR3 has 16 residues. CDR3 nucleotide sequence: TGTACCAGCAGTGTTGATAGCGGGAGGGAGACCGGGGAGCTGTTTTTT. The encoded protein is CTSSVDSGRETGELFF.

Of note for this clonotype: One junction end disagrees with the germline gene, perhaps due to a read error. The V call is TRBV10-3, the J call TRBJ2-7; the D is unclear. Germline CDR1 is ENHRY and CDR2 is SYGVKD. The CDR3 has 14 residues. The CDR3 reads CASSPTEFTYEQYF. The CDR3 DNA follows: TGTGCCAGCAGTCCTACTGAGTTTACATACGAGCAGTACTTC.

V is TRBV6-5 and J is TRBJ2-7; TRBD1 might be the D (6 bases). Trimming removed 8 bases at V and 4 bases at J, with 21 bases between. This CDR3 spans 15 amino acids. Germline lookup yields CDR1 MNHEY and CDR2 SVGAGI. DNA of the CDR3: TGTGCCAGCGCCGACCGGAGACAGGACGATTACGAGCAGTACTTC. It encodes CASADRRQDDYEQYF.

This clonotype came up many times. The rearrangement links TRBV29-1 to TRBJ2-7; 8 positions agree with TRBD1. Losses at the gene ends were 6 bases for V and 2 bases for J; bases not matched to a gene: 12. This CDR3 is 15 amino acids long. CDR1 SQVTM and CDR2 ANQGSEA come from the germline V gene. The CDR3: CSVGQTGQVTYEQYF. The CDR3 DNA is TGCAGCGTGGGCCAGACGGGACAGGTTACCTACGAGCAGTACTTC.

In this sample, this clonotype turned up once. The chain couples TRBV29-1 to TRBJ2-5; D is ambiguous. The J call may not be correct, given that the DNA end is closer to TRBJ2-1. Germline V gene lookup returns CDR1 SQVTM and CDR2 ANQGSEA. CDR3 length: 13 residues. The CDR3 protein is CSVDWEGFLEQFF. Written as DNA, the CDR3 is TGCAGCGTTGATTGGGAAGGGTTTCTTGAGCAGTTCTTC.

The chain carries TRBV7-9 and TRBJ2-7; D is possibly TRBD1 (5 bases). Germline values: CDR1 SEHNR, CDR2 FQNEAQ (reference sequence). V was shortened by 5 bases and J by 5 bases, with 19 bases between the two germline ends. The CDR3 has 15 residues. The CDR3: CASSRLAAGANEQYF. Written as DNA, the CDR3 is TGTGCCAGCAGCAGACTCGCGGCTGGGGCCAACGAGCAGTACTTC.

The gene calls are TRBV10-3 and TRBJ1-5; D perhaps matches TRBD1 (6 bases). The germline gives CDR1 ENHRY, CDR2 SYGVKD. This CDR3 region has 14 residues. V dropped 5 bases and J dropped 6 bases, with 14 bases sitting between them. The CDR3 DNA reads TGTGCCATCAGTCCCGGGGGCTTTAGTCAGCCCCAGCATTTT. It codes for CAISPGGFSQPQHF.

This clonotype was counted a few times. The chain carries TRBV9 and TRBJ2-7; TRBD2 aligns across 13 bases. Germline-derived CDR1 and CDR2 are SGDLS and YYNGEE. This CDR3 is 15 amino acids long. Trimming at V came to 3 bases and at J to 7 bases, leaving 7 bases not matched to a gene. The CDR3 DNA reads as TGTGCCAGCAGCGAACTAGCGGGAGGGCCGAGGGAGCAGTACTTC. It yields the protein CASSELAGGPREQYF.

CDR3 sequence reads: CASRGWGTSYEQYF. In DNA, the CDR3 is TGTGCCAGCAGGGGGTGGGGCACCTCCTACGAGCAGTACTTC. The chain uses TRBV5-4 and TRBJ2-7, with TRBD1 as a possible D gene (5 bases). V was pared by 5 bases and J by 0 bases, with 12 bases between. The germline V gene has CDR1 SGHNT and CDR2 YYREEE (reference sequence). This CDR3 comprises 14 residues.

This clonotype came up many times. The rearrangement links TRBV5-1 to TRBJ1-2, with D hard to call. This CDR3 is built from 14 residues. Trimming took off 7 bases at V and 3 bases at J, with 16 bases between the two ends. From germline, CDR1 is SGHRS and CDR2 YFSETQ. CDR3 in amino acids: CASGQSRADYGYTF. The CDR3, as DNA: TGCGCCAGCGGGCAGAGCCGCGCGGACTATGGCTACACCTTC.

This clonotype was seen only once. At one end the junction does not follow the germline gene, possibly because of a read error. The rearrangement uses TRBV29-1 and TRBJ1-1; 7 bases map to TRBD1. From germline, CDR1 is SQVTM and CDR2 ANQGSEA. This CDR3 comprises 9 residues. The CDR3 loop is CSVEAGGTF. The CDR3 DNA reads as TGCAGCGTTGAGGCAGGGGGGACGTTT.

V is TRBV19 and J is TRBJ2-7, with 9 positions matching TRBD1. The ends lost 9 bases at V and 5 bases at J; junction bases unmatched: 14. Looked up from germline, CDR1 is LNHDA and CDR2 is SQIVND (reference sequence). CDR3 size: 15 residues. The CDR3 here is CASSLKGQGIHEQYF. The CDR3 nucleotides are TGTGCCAGCAGCCTTAAAGGACAGGGGATCCACGAGCAGTACTTC. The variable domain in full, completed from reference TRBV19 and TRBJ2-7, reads DGGITQSPKYLFRKEGQNVTLSCEQNLNHDAMYWYRQDPGQGLRLIYYSQIVNDFQKGDIAEGYSVSREKKESFPLTVTSAQKNPTAFYLCASSLKGQGIHEQYFGPGTRLTVT.

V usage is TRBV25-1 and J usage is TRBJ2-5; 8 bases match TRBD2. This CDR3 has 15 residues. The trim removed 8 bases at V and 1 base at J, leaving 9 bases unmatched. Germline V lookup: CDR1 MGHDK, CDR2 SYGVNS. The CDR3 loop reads CASLVAGGLQETQYF. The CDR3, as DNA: TGTGCCAGCTTGGTTGCGGGGGGCCTCCAAGAGACCCAGTACTTC.

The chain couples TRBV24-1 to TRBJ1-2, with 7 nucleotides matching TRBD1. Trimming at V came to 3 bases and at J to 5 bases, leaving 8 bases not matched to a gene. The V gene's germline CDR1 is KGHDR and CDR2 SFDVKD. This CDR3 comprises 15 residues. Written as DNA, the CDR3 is TGTGCCACCAGTGATCAGCACGGGACAGATTATGGCTACACCTTC. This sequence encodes CATSDQHGTDYGYTF.

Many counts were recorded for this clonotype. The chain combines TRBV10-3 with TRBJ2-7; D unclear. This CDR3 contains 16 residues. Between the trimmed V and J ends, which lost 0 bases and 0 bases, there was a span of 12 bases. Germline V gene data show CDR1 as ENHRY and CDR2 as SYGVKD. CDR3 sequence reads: CAISESIALSSYEQYF. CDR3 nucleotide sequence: TGTGCCATCAGTGAGTCGATCGCTTTGAGCTCCTACGAGCAGTACTTC.

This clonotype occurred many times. The CDR3 DNA sequence: TGTGCCAGCAGCGCTGACAGGGAAAACACCGGGGAGCTGTTTTTT. Translating it yields CASSADRENTGELFF. J is TRBJ2-2 and V is TRBV9; 7 bases are shared with TRBD1. The ends lost 3 bases at V and 2 bases at J; junction bases unmatched: 4. The CDR3 totals 15 residues. Germline V lookup: CDR1 SGDLS, CDR2 YYNGEE.